One TCR beta chain is described in this entry. Its antigen is not known. This sample is part of a study of cytomegalovirus exposure and HLA in healthy donors. Study findings and constraints: An Asian-associated ancestry cluster reportedly showed fewer N-insertions than the approximately 650-donor mean in a later analysis. According to a later analysis, most TCR beta chains associated with CMV appeared HLA-restricted.

The study ran its PCR with 60 Vbeta and 13 Jbeta primers. Measured with immunoSEQ multiplex PCR; TCRdb has only the in-frame clones, and not every one. This table holds approximately 100,000 clones, 78% found once. CDR1 and CDR2 (germline): MDHEN, SYDVKM. Trimming shortened V by 5 bases and J by 5 bases, and 16 bases separated the two germline ends. The CDR3 runs to 14 residues. Every donor was a healthy person donating bone marrow. V and J are TRBV28 and TRBJ2-7, with TRBD1 as a possible D gene (8 bases). This clonotype was sampled from a woman in her forties in good health and CMV-seropositive. Sequences were obtained from PBMCs. CDR3 sequence (DNA): TGTGCCAGCAGTCTACAGGGGGGAGGGAACGAGCAGTACTTC. This gives the protein CASSLQGGGNEQYF.